Listed here are 30 T cell receptor beta chains from one sample, sequenced in a study of cytomegalovirus exposure and HLA in healthy donors. PCR primers comprised 60 Vbeta and 13 Jbeta primers. Some clones are missing from TCRdb's copy, which holds only in-frame ones; the method was immunoSEQ multiplex PCR. Of 120,000 or so clones listed, less than 75% are singletons. The material sequenced was PBMCs. Every receptor here comes from a woman between 40 and 50 years old in good health and CMV-seronegative.

The chain recombines TRBV7-8 with TRBJ1-5, with 7 nucleotides matching TRBD1. From germline, CDR1 is SGHVS and CDR2 FQNEAQ. CDR3 size: 13 residues. The V and J ends lost 5 bases and 8 bases, in that order; junction bases with no gene match: 6. CDR3 protein: CASSPGQDKPQHF. DNA for the CDR3: TGTGCCAGCAGCCCCGGACAGGATAAGCCCCAGCATTTT.

This rearrangement joins TRBV5-1 to TRBJ2-5, with a tentative D call TRBD1 (6 bases). Germline assignment: CDR1 SGHRS and CDR2 YFSETQ. Trimming removed 4 bases from V and 11 bases from J, with 21 bases in between. The CDR3 spans 14 residues. DNA of the CDR3: TGCGCCAGCAGCACAACACAGGGTACCGGAGAGCAGTACTTC. Residues: CASSTTQGTGEQYF.

The chain combines TRBV4-2 with TRBJ1-1; a possible D gene is TRBD1 (5 bases). Trimming removed 1 base at V and 5 bases at J, with 20 bases between. Germline lookup yields CDR1 LGHNA and CDR2 YNFKEQ. The CDR3 is 17 residues long. CDR3 in DNA: TGTGCCAGCAGCCAAGTCGTCGGCCCAGGGTTTGGAACTGAAGCTTTCTTT. The encoded protein is CASSQVVGPGFGTEAFF.

The rearrangement uses TRBV5-4 and TRBJ1-2, with 7 nucleotides matching TRBD1. Trimming cost V 4 bases and J 6 bases; bases outside gene matches: 12. This CDR3 region has 15 residues. Germline V gene lookup returns CDR1 SGHNT and CDR2 YYREEE (reference sequence). CDR3 DNA sequence: TGTGCCAGCAGCCCTACGACAGGGCGGGTCGATGGCTACACCTTC. Its protein is CASSPTTGRVDGYTF.

This clone has only a few counts. The V gene is TRBV6-6, the J gene TRBJ2-4; D not resolved. Germline CDR1 reads MNHNY; CDR2 reads SVGAGI (reference sequence). The CDR3 runs to 14 residues. The V and J ends lost 7 bases and 0 bases respectively, with 10 bases between them. The CDR3 DNA reads TGTGCCAGCACCAAGACTCAAGCCAAAAACATTCAGTACTTC. It specifies CASTKTQAKNIQYF.

The chain joins TRBV19 to TRBJ1-3, with D possibly TRBD1 on 5 matching bases. The V gene lost 3 bases and the J gene lost 4 bases, with 19 bases spanning the gap. Germline V gives CDR1 LNHDA, CDR2 SQIVND (reference sequence). CDR3 size: 17 residues. The CDR3 DNA is TGTGCCAGTAGTATTGCCCGGGACTCTGGGAACGGAAACACCATATATTTT. It is translated as CASSIARDSGNGNTIYF.

This sequence joins TRBV28 and TRBJ2-7; TRBD2 is a possible D gene (5 bases). The length of the CDR3 is 16 residues. Germline V gives CDR1 MDHEN, CDR2 SYDVKM. Trimming left V 4 bases short and J 0 bases short, with 16 bases between. CDR3 region: CASSSTGVGTSYEQYF. Here the CDR3 DNA reads TGTGCCAGCAGTTCGACCGGGGTCGGTACCTCCTACGAGCAGTACTTC.

The chain uses TRBV5-1 and TRBJ2-5; 7 nucleotides match TRBD1. CDR3 length equals 15 residues. V was clipped by 0 bases and J by 2 bases; unmatched bases: 4. Germline V lookup: CDR1 SGHRS, CDR2 YFSETQ. The CDR3 loop is CASSLGQGRQETQYF. Written as DNA, the CDR3 is TGCGCCAGCAGCTTGGGACAGGGTCGGCAAGAGACCCAGTACTTC.

The chain carries TRBV19 and TRBJ2-4, with 12 positions matching TRBD1. J gave up 7 bases and V 3 bases, and 4 bases lay outside the gene matches. The CDR3 is made up of 15 amino acids. Germline CDR1 LNHDA, CDR2 SQIVND (reference sequence). The CDR3 coding sequence is TGTGCCAGTAGTATCGGAGGGACAGGGGGCAACATTCAGTACTTC. Amino acids: CASSIGGTGGNIQYF.

This chain uses TRBV28 with TRBJ1-5; TRBD1 aligns across 7 bases. This CDR3 is built from 15 residues. The J segment lost 0 bases and the V segment lost 6 bases, leaving 5 bases of the junction unmatched. CDR1 is MDHEN and CDR2 is SYDVKM in the germline V gene. CDR3 coding DNA: TGTGCCAGCAGCCCGGGACAGCGTAGCAATCAGCCCCAGCATTTT. It yields the protein CASSPGQRSNQPQHF.

A few counts support this clone. This rearrangement joins TRBV5-4 to TRBJ1-2, with D unclear. Germline loops: CDR1 SGHNT, CDR2 YYREEE (reference sequence). CDR3 length: 13 residues. V gave up 1 base and J gave up 2 bases, with 6 bases separating them. The CDR3 here is CASSLSENYGYTF. CDR3 bases: TGTGCCAGCAGCTTGTCAGAAAACTATGGCTACACCTTC.

V and J are TRBV19 and TRBJ1-5, with 7 bases aligning to TRBD1. The CDR3 runs 15 residues. CDR1 LNHDA and CDR2 SQIVND come from the germline V gene (reference sequence). The V gene end was trimmed by 7 bases and the J gene end by 5 bases; junction bases not matched to a gene: 11. The CDR3: CASTPTGRGDQPQHF. The DNA for the CDR3 is TGTGCCAGTACCCCAACGGGCAGGGGGGATCAGCCCCAGCATTTT.

This clone was observed once. The chain joins TRBV6-1 to TRBJ2-5; a weak D match, TRBD1 (6 bases). V dropped 2 bases and J dropped 2 bases, with 12 bases sitting between them. This CDR3 has 15 residues. The germline gives CDR1 MNHNS, CDR2 SASEGT. The CDR3 is CASSEMDSEQETQYF. The CDR3 nucleotides read TGTGCCAGCAGTGAAATGGACAGCGAGCAAGAGACCCAGTACTTC.

This clone has just one count. The V call is TRBV19, the J call TRBJ2-5; 7 bases match TRBD1. Germline loops: CDR1 LNHDA, CDR2 SQIVND (reference sequence). The V and J ends lost 3 bases and 5 bases, in that order; junction bases with no gene match: 6. CDR3 size: 14 residues. CDR3 protein: CASSIIQGQETQYF. The CDR3 DNA sequence: TGTGCCAGTAGTATTATCCAGGGACAGGAGACCCAGTACTTC.

The V call is TRBV6-1, the J call TRBJ2-7; 10 bases are a match to TRBD2. J gave up 1 base and V 6 bases, and 3 bases lay outside the gene matches. The CDR3 consists of 14 residues. CDR1 is MNHNS and CDR2 is SASEGT in the germline V gene. The CDR3 region is CASRLLAGSYEQYF. CDR3 bases: TGTGCCAGCAGGCTACTAGCGGGATCCTACGAGCAGTACTTC.

In its sample, this clone was seen once. The CDR3 sequence is CASSLGQGNEKLFF. CDR3 sequence (DNA): TGTGCCAGCAGCCTTGGACAGGGAAATGAAAAACTGTTTTTT. The gene calls are TRBV4-2 and TRBJ1-4, with TRBD1 identical over 8 bases. This CDR3 region has 14 residues. V lost 4 bases and J lost 5; bases outside the gene matches: 3. CDR1 is LGHNA, CDR2 YNFKEQ, per germline.

Points on this clone: This sample includes further DNA sequences coding for the same CDR3. This rearrangement joins TRBV5-5 to TRBJ2-7; perhaps TRBD2 as D (6 bases). The CDR3 is 13 residues long. Trimming took 5 bases from V and 7 from J, leaving 16 bases between them. Germline values: CDR1 SGHKS, CDR2 YYEKEE (reference sequence). This chain's CDR3 is CASSFTGVGEQYF. The CDR3 region has the DNA TGTGCCAGCAGTTTCACGGGGGTGGGGGAGCAGTACTTC.

This sequence joins TRBV27 and TRBJ2-3; tentatively, D is TRBD2 (6 bases). Per the germline V gene, CDR1 is MNHEY and CDR2 is SMNVEV (reference sequence). This CDR3 is built from 18 residues. Trimming removed 8 bases at V and 3 bases at J, with 27 bases between. CDR3 protein: CASPARRGRLGITDTQYF. DNA of the CDR3: TGTGCCAGCCCCGCCCGCCGGGGGAGGCTAGGCATTACAGATACGCAGTATTTT.

V and J are TRBV5-1 and TRBJ2-5; tentatively, D is TRBD2 (7 bases). Trimming took off 4 bases at V and 2 bases at J, with 15 bases between the two ends. The CDR3 extends over 15 amino acids. Germline values: CDR1 SGHRS, CDR2 YFSETQ. DNA of the CDR3: TGCGCCAGCAGCAGGACGGGGGGCCGGCAAGAGACCCAGTACTTC. Translated, it gives CASSRTGGRQETQYF.

The chain combines TRBV11-3 with TRBJ2-1, with D perhaps matching TRBD2 (6 bases). This CDR3 comprises 15 residues. Trimming pared 4 bases from V and 0 bases from J, leaving 10 bases between. The germline CDR1 and CDR2 sequences are SGHNT and YENEEA. The DNA of the CDR3 is TGTGCCAGCAGCTCCGGGACTGTCTCCTACAATGAGCAGTTCTTC. This codes for CASSSGTVSYNEQFF.

The chain carries TRBV4-1 and TRBJ2-2, with 13 bases that match TRBD2. This CDR3 is 17 amino acids long. Per germline, CDR1 MGHRA and CDR2 YSYEKL. V gave up 4 bases and J gave up 6 bases; unmatched junction bases: 8. The CDR3 spells CASSPTSGRASAGELFF. CDR3 in DNA: TGCGCCAGCAGCCCCACTAGCGGGAGGGCCTCGGCCGGGGAGCTGTTTTTT.

The V and J genes are TRBV6-5 and TRBJ1-4; no firm D call. The CDR3 runs 14 residues. V dropped 7 bases and J dropped 7 bases, with 16 bases sitting between them. Germline loops: CDR1 MNHEY, CDR2 SVGAGI. The CDR3 coding sequence is TGTGCCAGCATGAGTGGCCCCGGCGGTGAAAAACTGTTTTTT. Amino acid sequence: CASMSGPGGEKLFF.

This clone has a single count. The J gene is TRBJ2-3, the V gene TRBV19; TRBD2 matches at 7 bases. The junction had 11 bases not matched to a gene; V was cut back by 3 bases and J by 2 bases. The CDR3 contains 17 residues. In germline, CDR1 is LNHDA, CDR2 SQIVND (reference sequence). The CDR3 region has the DNA TGTGCCAGTAGTATGGGGACGTCCAGCGGGATCACAGATACGCAGTATTTT. It is translated as CASSMGTSSGITDTQYF.

The chain recombines TRBV28 with TRBJ2-7; the D gene is possibly TRBD1 (6 bases). V lost 6 bases, J lost 1 base, and 13 bases lay in between. The CDR3 is 14 residues long. Germline V gives CDR1 MDHEN, CDR2 SYDVKM. As DNA, the CDR3 is TGTGCCAGCAGCCCTTGGACAGTTTCCTACGAGCAGTACTTC. Its translation is CASSPWTVSYEQYF. The whole variable domain, filled in from reference TRBV28 and TRBJ2-7, reads DVKVTQSSRYLVKRTGEKVFLECVQDMDHENMFWYRQDPGLGLRLIYFSYDVKMKEKGDIPEGYSVSREKKERFSLILESASTNQTSMYLCASSPWTVSYEQYFGPGTRLTVT.

This chain joins TRBV30 and TRBJ2-7; the D is unclear. Germline V gene sequence: CDR1 GTSNPN, CDR2 SVGIG (reference sequence). Trimming removed 5 bases from V and 2 bases from J, with 10 bases in between. CDR3 size: 12 residues. CDR3 region: CAWDRSAYEQYF. The CDR3 DNA follows: TGTGCCTGGGACCGGAGTGCCTACGAGCAGTACTTC.

The chain links TRBV6-5 to TRBJ2-2; 7 bases are shared with TRBD1. With 4 bases clipped from V and 5 bases from J, the junction kept 10 bases outside the gene matches. The CDR3 covers 16 residues. CDR1 and CDR2 from the germline V gene are MNHEY and SVGAGI. DNA for the CDR3: TGTGCCAGCAGTTTACAAAACAGGGGTGGTACCGGGGAGCTGTTTTTT. As protein: CASSLQNRGGTGELFF.

The V and J genes are TRBV6-5 and TRBJ2-1; D is undetermined. The CDR3 has 15 amino acids. V dropped 2 bases and J dropped 4 bases, with 12 bases sitting between them. Germline values: CDR1 MNHEY, CDR2 SVGAGI. CDR3 in amino acids: CASSYRPGAYNEQFF. DNA of the CDR3: TGTGCCAGCAGTTACCGGCCCGGAGCTTACAATGAGCAGTTCTTC.

This clone came up a few times. This chain uses TRBV5-1 with TRBJ1-2, with TRBD1 matching 8 bases. V was clipped by 4 bases and J by 10 bases; unmatched bases: 6. Germline loops: CDR1 SGHRS, CDR2 YFSETQ. There are 12 residues in the CDR3. The CDR3 sequence: CASSPGQGPYTF. In DNA, the CDR3 is TGCGCCAGCAGCCCCGGACAGGGACCCTACACCTTC.

The chain recombines TRBV11-3 with TRBJ2-5; the match to TRBD1 covers 7 bases. The J call may not be correct, given that the DNA end is closer to TRBJ2-7. The V gene's germline CDR1 is SGHNT and CDR2 YENEEA. The CDR3 consists of 13 residues. CDR3 DNA sequence: TGTGCCAGCAGCCGACAGGGTATCTACGAGCAGTACTTC. Translating gives CASSRQGIYEQYF.

This clone turned up a few times. The rearrangement uses TRBV7-2 and TRBJ2-7; 8 bases map to TRBD2. V lost 8 bases and J lost 2; bases outside the gene matches: 11. CDR1 SGHTA and CDR2 FQGNSA come from the germline V gene. The CDR3 is 15 amino acids. CDR3 nucleotide sequence: TGTGCCAGCTCATTATCGGGGGGGGACCCCTACGAGCAGTACTTC. It specifies CASSLSGGDPYEQYF.